Below, one T cell receptor beta chain is given with its context. Trimming removed 4 bases at V and 3 bases at J, with 8 bases between. The CDR3 consists of 13 residues. CDR1 and CDR2 (germline): SGHNT, YYREEE (reference sequence). These data belong to a study of blood T cell repertoires in COVID-19. Clones were sequenced by immunoSEQ multiplex PCR, and TCRdb holds only the in-frame ones, with some missing. The repertoire holds some 290,000 clones, with less than 90% as singletons. This chain links TRBV5-4 with TRBJ2-1; TRBD2 might be the D (6 bases). The TCR was taken from a man in his 60s who had recovered from COVID-19. Source material: peripheral blood. The CDR3 sequence is CASSVSGYNEQFF. CDR3 sequence (DNA): TGTGCCAGCAGCGTTAGCGGCTACAATGAGCAGTTCTTC.